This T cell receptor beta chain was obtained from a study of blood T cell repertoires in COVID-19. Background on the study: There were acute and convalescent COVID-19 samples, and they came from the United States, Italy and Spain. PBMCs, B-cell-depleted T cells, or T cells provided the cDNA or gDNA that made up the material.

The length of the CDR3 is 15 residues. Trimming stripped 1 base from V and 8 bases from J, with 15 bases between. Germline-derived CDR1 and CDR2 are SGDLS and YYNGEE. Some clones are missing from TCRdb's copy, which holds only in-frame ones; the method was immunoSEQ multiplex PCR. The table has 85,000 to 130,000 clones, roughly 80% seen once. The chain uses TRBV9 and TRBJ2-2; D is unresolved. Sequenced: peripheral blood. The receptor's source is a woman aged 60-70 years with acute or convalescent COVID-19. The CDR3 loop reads CASSVSPSWSGELFF. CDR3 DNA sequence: TGTGCCAGCAGCGTATCCCCCAGTTGGTCAGGGGAGCTGTTTTTT. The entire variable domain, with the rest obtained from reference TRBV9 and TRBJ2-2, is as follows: DSGVTQTPKHLITATGQRVTLRCSPRSGDLSVYWYQQSLDQGLQFLIQYYNGEERAKGNILERFSAQQFPDLHSELNLSSLELGDSALYFCASSVSPSWSGELFFGEGSRLTVL.